This TCR beta chain originates from a study of shared clonotypes between healthy human individuals. With respect to this clone: Antigen specificity is unknown.

Sequenced by immunoSEQ multiplex PCR; TCRdb stores in-frame clones only, minus some. The top ten clones hold under 2% of a sample with about 730,000 clones, over 55% of them seen once. Study-level findings and limits: Four donors had about 5.1% of their naive CD4 clonotypes in common. An expected dependence of interdonor clonotype sharing on sequencing depth was noted. Blood was the sole source, and tissue repertoires probably differ.

Per germline, CDR1 MDHEN and CDR2 SYDVKM. The CDR3 has 11 residues. Trimming stripped 5 bases from V and 12 bases from J, with 8 bases between. Sequencing was carried out using memory CD4+ T cells sorted from blood. Noted subset: CD45RA-negative fraction. This receptor was obtained from a woman aged 25 to 39 in good health. The chain uses TRBV28 and TRBJ1-6, with unresolved D. This CDR3 is CASSTRGPLHF. CDR3 nucleotide sequence: TGTGCCAGCAGTACACGGGGACCCCTCCACTTT.